This TCR beta chain is drawn from a study of T cell responses to AZD1222 COVID-19 vaccine. Libraries were prepared by immunoSEQ multiplex PCR; TCRdb keeps only in-frame clonotypes and omits some of them. The table shows roughly 100,000 clones, with about 90% occurring only once. The V end lost 2 bases, the J end lost 5 bases, and 13 bases lay between the germline ends. The CDR3 consists of 14 residues. The V gene's germline CDR1 is KGHSH and CDR2 LQKENI. The chain employs TRBV18 and TRBJ2-7; D is undetermined. The sequence came from an adult who received the AZD1222 COVID-19 vaccine. The source material was peripheral blood, sampled 28 days after the second AZD1222 dose. DNA for the CDR3: TGTGCCAGCTCACCAGGGATCGGGTTAGACGAGCAGTACTTC. It specifies CASSPGIGLDEQYF. The variable domain in full, completed from reference TRBV18 and TRBJ2-7, reads NAGVMQNPRHLVRRRGQEARLRCSPMKGHSHVYWYRQLPEEGLKFMVYLQKENIIDESGMPKERFSAEFPKEGPSILRIQQVVRGDSAAYFCASSPGIGLDEQYFGPGTRLTVT.